This TCR beta chain was documented in a study of shared clonotypes between healthy human individuals. To note about this clone: No antigen is known for it. In the same sample, other DNA sequences code for this CDR3.

The naive CD8 fraction comprised CD45RO-negative cells positively selected for CCR7 and excluded terminally differentiated effector memory CD45RA+ cells. TCRdb's table, derived via immunoSEQ multiplex PCR, lists solely in-frame clones and lacks some. The sample has about 2.2 million clones, around 93% seen once; the top ten hold around 1.7%. Study-level findings and limits: The study found about 5% of naive CD4 clonotypes shared across four donors.

V lost 4 bases to trimming and J lost 4 bases, with 11 bases between them. The CDR3 sequence is 13 residues long. Germline V CDR1 and CDR2: MNHEY, SMNVEV (reference sequence). The chain combines TRBV27 with TRBJ2-7, with D uncertain. The sequencing sample was made of naive CD8+ T cells from PBMCs. This clonotype was obtained from a man between 18 and 35 years old in good health. Some clones in this sample may be carry-over from other donors' samples. The CDR3 loop is CASSSGRTYEQYF. As DNA, the CDR3 is TGTGCCAGCAGTTCAGGACGCACATACGAGCAGTACTTC.